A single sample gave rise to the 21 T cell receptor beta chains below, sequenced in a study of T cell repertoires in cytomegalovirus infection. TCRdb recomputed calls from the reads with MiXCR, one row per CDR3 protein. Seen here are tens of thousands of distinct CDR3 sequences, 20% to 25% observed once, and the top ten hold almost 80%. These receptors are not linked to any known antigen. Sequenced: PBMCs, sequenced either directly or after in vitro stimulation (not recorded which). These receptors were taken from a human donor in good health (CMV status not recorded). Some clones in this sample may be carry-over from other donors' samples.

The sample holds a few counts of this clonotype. CDR3 amino acids: CASSLEMGAEQYV. The CDR3 nucleotides are TGTGCCAGCAGCTTAGAGATGGGGGCCGAGCAGTACGTC. The chain couples TRBV11-2 to TRBJ2-7; D is possibly TRBD1 (6 bases). Germline lookup yields CDR1 SGHAT and CDR2 FQNNGV. The CDR3 sequence is 13 residues long. V was cut by 0 bases and J by 6 bases, with 9 bases left in between.

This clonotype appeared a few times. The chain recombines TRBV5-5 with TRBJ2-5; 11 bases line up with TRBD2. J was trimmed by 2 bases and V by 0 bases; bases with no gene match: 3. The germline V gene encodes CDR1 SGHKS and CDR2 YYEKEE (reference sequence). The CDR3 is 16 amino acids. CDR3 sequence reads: CASSLAIAGGQETQYF. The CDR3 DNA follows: TGTGCCAGCAGCTTGGCCATAGCGGGAGGGCAAGAGACCCAGTACTTC.

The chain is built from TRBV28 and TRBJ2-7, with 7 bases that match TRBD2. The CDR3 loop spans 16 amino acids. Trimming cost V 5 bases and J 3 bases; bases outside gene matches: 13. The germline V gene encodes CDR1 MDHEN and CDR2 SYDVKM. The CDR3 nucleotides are TGTGCCAGCAGTGTAACGGGGGGAGTTGGGATCTACGAGCAGTACTTC. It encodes CASSVTGGVGIYEQYF.

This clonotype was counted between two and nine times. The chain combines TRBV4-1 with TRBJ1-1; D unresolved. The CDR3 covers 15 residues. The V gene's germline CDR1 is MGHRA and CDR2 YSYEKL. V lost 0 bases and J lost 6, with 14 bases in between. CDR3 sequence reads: CASSQDPLIRPEAFF. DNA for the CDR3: TGCGCCAGCAGCCAAGACCCTCTAATAAGACCTGAAGCTTTCTTT.

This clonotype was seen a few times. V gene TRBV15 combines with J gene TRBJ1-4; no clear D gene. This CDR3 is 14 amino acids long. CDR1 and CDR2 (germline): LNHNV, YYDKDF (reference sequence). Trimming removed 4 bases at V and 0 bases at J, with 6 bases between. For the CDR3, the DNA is TGTGCCACCAGCATCCGAGCAACTAATGAAAAACTGTTTTTT. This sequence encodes CATSIRATNEKLFF.

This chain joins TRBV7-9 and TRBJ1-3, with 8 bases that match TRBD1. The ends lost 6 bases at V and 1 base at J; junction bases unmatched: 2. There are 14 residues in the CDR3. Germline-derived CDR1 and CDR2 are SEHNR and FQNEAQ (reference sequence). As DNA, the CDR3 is TGTGCCAGCAGTCGACAGGGGTCTGGAAACACCATATATTTT. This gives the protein CASSRQGSGNTIYF.

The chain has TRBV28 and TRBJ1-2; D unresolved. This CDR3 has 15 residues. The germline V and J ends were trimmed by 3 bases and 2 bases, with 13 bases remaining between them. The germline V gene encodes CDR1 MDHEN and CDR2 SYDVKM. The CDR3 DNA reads TGTGCCAGCAGTTTGGGAAAGGGAAGAAACTATGGCTACACCTTC. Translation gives CASSLGKGRNYGYTF.

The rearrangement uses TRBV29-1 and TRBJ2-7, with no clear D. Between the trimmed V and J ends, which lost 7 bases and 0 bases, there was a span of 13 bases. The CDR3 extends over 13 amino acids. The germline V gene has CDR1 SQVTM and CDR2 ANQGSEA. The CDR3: CSAGISSSYEQYF. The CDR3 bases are TGCAGCGCGGGTATCTCGAGCTCCTACGAGCAGTACTTC.

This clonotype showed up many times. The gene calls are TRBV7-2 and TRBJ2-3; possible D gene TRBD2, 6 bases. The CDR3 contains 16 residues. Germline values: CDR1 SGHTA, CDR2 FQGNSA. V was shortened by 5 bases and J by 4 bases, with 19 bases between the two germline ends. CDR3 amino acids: CASSPNSGRTADTQYF. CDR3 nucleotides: TGTGCCAGCAGCCCGAATAGCGGACGCACAGCAGATACGCAGTATTTT.

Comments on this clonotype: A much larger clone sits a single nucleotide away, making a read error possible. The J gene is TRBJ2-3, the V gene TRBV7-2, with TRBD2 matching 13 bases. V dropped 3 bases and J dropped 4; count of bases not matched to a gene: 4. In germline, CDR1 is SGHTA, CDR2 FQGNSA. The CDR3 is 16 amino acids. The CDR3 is CASSLGLAGLADTQYF. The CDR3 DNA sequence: TGTGCCAGCAGCTTGGGACTAGCGGGACTCGCAGATACGCAGTATTTT.

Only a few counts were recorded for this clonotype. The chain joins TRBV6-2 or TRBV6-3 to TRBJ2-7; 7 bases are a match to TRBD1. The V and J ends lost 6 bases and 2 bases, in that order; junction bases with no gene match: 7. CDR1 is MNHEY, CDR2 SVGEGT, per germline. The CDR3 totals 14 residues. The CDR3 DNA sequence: TGTGCCAGCAGACGACAGGGTTTGACCTACGAGCAGTACGTC. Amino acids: CASRRQGLTYEQYV.

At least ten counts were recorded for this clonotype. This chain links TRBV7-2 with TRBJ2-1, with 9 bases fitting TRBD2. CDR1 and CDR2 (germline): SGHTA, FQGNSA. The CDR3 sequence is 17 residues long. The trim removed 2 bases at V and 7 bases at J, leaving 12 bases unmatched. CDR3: CASSLRAGTSRVNEQFF. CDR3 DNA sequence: TGTGCCAGCAGCTTAAGAGCCGGGACTAGCAGGGTTAATGAGCAGTTCTTC.

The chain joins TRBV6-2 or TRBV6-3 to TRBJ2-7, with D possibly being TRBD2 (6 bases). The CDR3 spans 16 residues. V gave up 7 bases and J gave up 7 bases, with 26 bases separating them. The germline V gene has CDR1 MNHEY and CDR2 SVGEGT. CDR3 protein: CASTLGGLVLKVEQYF. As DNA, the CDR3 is TGTGCCAGCACCCTCGGAGGGCTAGTCCTCAAGGTAGAGCAGTACTTC.

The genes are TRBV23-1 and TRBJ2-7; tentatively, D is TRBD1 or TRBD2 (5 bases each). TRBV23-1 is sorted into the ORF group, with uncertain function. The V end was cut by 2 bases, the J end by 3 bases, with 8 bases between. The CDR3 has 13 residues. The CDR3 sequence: CASSQGTLYEQYF. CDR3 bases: TGCGCCAGCAGTCAAGGGACCCTCTACGAGCAGTACTTC.

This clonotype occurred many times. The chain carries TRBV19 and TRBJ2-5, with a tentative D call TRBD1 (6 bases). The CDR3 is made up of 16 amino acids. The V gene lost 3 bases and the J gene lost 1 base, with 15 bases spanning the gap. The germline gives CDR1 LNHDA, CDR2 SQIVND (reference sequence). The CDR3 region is CASSIPAGTTQETQYF. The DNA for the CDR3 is TGTGCCAGTAGTATTCCCGCCGGGACAACCCAAGAGACCCAGTACTTC.

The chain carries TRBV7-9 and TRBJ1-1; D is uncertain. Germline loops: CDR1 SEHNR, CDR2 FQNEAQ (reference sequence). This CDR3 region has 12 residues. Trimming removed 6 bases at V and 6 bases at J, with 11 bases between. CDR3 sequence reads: CASRSGFPEAFF. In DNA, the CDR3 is TGTGCCAGCAGAAGCGGGTTTCCTGAAGCTTTCTTT.

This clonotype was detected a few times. The CDR3 nucleotides read TGTGCCAGTAGTACCCATAACAGGGTGGACCGCCCACAGAGCCGGTGGGGCTATGGCTACACCTTC. Translated, it gives CASSTHNRVDRPQSRWGYGYTF. V and J are TRBV19 and TRBJ1-2; a possible D gene is TRBD1 (6 bases). The CDR3 extends over 22 amino acids. Germline lookup yields CDR1 LNHDA and CDR2 SQIVND (reference sequence). The V and J ends lost 4 bases and 4 bases respectively, with 37 bases between them.

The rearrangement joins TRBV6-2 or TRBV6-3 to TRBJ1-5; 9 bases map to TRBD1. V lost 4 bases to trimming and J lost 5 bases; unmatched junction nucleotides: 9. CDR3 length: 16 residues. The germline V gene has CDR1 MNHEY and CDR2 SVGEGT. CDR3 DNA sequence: TGTGCCAGCAGTTCCTCAGGGACAGGGTTCCATCAGCCCCAGCATTTT. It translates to CASSSSGTGFHQPQHF.

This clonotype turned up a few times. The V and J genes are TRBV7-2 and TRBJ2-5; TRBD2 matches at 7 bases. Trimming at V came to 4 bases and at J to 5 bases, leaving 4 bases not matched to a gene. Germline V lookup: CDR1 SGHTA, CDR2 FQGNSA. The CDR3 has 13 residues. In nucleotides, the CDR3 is TGTGCCAGCAGCTCCGGACTAGGGGAGACCCAGTACTTC. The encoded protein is CASSSGLGETQYF. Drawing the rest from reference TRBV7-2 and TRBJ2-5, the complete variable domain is GAGVSQSPSNKVTEKGKDVELRCDPISGHTALYWYRQSLGQGLEFLIYFQGNSAPDKSGLPSDRFSAERTGGSVSTLTIQRTQQEDSAVYLCASSSGLGETQYFGPGTRLLVL.

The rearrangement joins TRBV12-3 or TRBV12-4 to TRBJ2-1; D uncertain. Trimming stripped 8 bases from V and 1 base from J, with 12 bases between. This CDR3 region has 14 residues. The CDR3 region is CASAVQRSYNEQFF. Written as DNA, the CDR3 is TGTGCCAGCGCAGTTCAGAGATCCTACAATGAGCAGTTCTTC.

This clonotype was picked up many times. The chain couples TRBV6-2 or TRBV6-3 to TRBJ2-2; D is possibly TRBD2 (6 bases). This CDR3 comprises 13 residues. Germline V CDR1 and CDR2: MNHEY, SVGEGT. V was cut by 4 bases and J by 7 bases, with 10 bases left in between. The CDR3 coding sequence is TGTGCCAGCAGTTCCGCGACTAGCGGGGAGCTGTTTTTT. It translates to CASSSATSGELFF.